These 30 T cell receptor beta chains originate from one sample sequenced in a study of blood T cell repertoires in COVID-19. This table comes from immunoSEQ multiplex PCR, and its TCRdb copy is limited to in-frame clones, with some not included. Among about 290,000 clones listed, about 89% were seen once. Source material: PBMCs or T cells enriched from blood (not recorded which). These receptors were taken from a woman between 40 and 55 years old who had recovered from COVID-19.

A single count supports this clone. The gene calls are TRBV9 and TRBJ2-2; perhaps TRBD2 as D (6 bases). Germline CDR1 SGDLS, CDR2 YYNGEE. The ends were cut back, 3 bases at V and 6 bases at J, with 12 bases in the middle. This CDR3 region has 14 residues. This CDR3 reads CASSGRGIPGELFF. Written as DNA, the CDR3 is TGTGCCAGCAGCGGACGGGGGATACCCGGGGAGCTGTTTTTT.

The gene calls are TRBV30 and TRBJ2-5, with TRBD1 matching over 9 bases. The germline CDR1 and CDR2 sequences are GTSNPN and SVGIG (reference sequence). The CDR3 is 15 amino acids. Unmatched junction bases numbered 8, after V lost 4 bases and J lost 2 bases. The CDR3 sequence: CAWTTGTGSQETQYF. The DNA of the CDR3 is TGTGCCTGGACTACCGGGACAGGGTCACAAGAGACCCAGTACTTC.

The gene calls are TRBV24-1 and TRBJ2-1; TRBD1 matches 9 bases. Germline V gene sequence: CDR1 KGHDR, CDR2 SFDVKD. V lost 3 bases to trimming and J lost 9 bases; unmatched junction nucleotides: 8. The CDR3 length is 15 residues. DNA for the CDR3: TGTGCCACCAGTGATCCGGGACAGGGCTCGGGTGAGCAGTTCTTC. This gives the protein CATSDPGQGSGEQFF.

This clone was seen just once. V gene TRBV4-1 combines with J gene TRBJ2-3; 7 bases line up with TRBD1. Germline V lookup: CDR1 MGHRA, CDR2 YSYEKL. V shed 8 bases and J 10 bases; nucleotides not matched to a gene: 12. CDR3 length: 13 amino acids. CDR3 coding DNA: TGCGCCAGCCGTCCTACAGGACAGGTTTCGCAGTATTTT. This translates into CASRPTGQVSQYF.

The CDR3 region is CASSERASGGYTF. In nucleotides, the CDR3 is TGTGCCAGCAGTGAAAGAGCTTCGGGAGGCTACACCTTC. The chain uses TRBV25-1 and TRBJ1-2, with D unresolved. V shed 2 bases and J shed 8 bases, with 12 bases lying between them. The germline CDR1 and CDR2 sequences are MGHDK and SYGVNS. The CDR3 runs 13 residues.

V gene TRBV3-1 (or the pseudogene TRBV3-2) combines with J gene TRBJ1-2; maybe TRBD1 (5 bases). Germline V gene lookup returns CDR1 LGHDT and CDR2 YNNKEL (reference sequence). V was shortened by 3 bases and J by 4 bases, with 9 bases between the two germline ends. There are 13 residues in the CDR3. Here the CDR3 reads CASSHPGGYGYTF. DNA of the CDR3: TGTGCCAGCAGCCATCCGGGGGGCTATGGCTACACCTTC.

The chain carries TRBV19 and TRBJ1-1; tentatively, D is TRBD1 (5 bases). This CDR3 has 15 residues. Germline-derived CDR1 and CDR2 are LNHDA and SQIVND (reference sequence). V was pared by 3 bases and J by 1 base, with 12 bases between. For the CDR3, the DNA is TGTGCCAGTAGTATCTTCTCAACAGGGAACACTGAAGCTTTCTTT. Translated, it gives CASSIFSTGNTEAFF.

The chain couples TRBV5-1 to TRBJ2-7, with 8 bases fitting TRBD2. V shed 5 bases and J 0 bases; nucleotides not matched to a gene: 1. The CDR3 spans 13 residues. CDR1 SGHRS and CDR2 YFSETQ come from the germline V gene. CDR3 loop: CASRAGGSYEQYF. As DNA, the CDR3 is TGCGCCAGCAGGGCGGGGGGCTCCTACGAGCAGTACTTC. Drawing the rest from reference TRBV5-1 and TRBJ2-7, the complete variable domain is KAGVTQTPRYLIKTRGQQVTLSCSPISGHRSVSWYQQTPGQGLQFLFEYFSETQRNKGNFPGRFSGRQFSNSRSEMNVSTLELGDSALYLCASRAGGSYEQYFGPGTRLTVT.

This rearrangement joins TRBV19 to TRBJ2-7, with D possibly TRBD1 on 5 matching bases. The germline gives CDR1 LNHDA, CDR2 SQIVND (reference sequence). This CDR3 region has 13 residues. The V end lost 5 bases, the J end lost 3 bases, and 11 bases lay between the germline ends. The DNA for the CDR3 is TGTGCCAGTAGTCAGGGAAGGTACTACGAGCAGTACTTC. Its translation is CASSQGRYYEQYF. Full variable domain (missing parts from reference TRBV19 and TRBJ2-7): DGGITQSPKYLFRKEGQNVTLSCEQNLNHDAMYWYRQDPGQGLRLIYYSQIVNDFQKGDIAEGYSVSREKKESFPLTVTSAQKNPTAFYLCASSQGRYYEQYFGPGTRLTVT.

This sequence joins TRBV19 and TRBJ2-3; TRBD2 matches at 11 bases. V trimming: 3 bases; J trimming: 6 bases; junction bases outside the gene matches: 11. CDR1 and CDR2 (germline): LNHDA, SQIVND (reference sequence). The CDR3 consists of 17 residues. CDR3: CASSIHRLAGSSDTQYF. CDR3 sequence (DNA): TGTGCCAGTAGTATCCACAGACTAGCGGGGTCTTCGGATACGCAGTATTTT.

V is TRBV6-5 and J is TRBJ1-3; TRBD1 aligns across 7 bases. The V segment lost 7 bases and the J segment 2 bases; nucleotides outside the gene matches: 8. Germline values: CDR1 MNHEY, CDR2 SVGAGI. CDR3 length equals 15 residues. The CDR3 is CASTPAGTAGNTIYF. For the CDR3, the DNA is TGTGCCAGCACCCCCGCGGGGACAGCTGGAAACACCATATATTTT.

On this clone itself: Additional DNA sequences in this sample encode the identical CDR3. The chain joins TRBV19 to TRBJ1-5; D call uncertain. V gave up 0 bases and J gave up 2 bases, with 8 bases separating them. Germline V gene sequence: CDR1 LNHDA, CDR2 SQIVND (reference sequence). CDR3 length equals 15 residues. CDR3 in DNA: TGTGCCAGTAGTATAGACCGAGCGGGCAATCAGCCCCAGCATTTT. Protein: CASSIDRAGNQPQHF. The full variable domain, in which reference TRBV19 and TRBJ1-5 provide the parts outside the CDR3, is DGGITQSPKYLFRKEGQNVTLSCEQNLNHDAMYWYRQDPGQGLRLIYYSQIVNDFQKGDIAEGYSVSREKKESFPLTVTSAQKNPTAFYLCASSIDRAGNQPQHFGDGTRLSIL.

The V call is TRBV5-1, the J call TRBJ2-7; the match to TRBD1 covers 7 bases. The CDR3 contains 17 residues. The junction had 12 bases not matched to a gene; V was cut back by 0 bases and J by 3 bases. CDR1 SGHRS and CDR2 YFSETQ come from the germline V gene. The CDR3 coding sequence is TGCGCCAGCAGCTTGGCGGTAGCACAGGGGTCGGGCTACGAGCAGTACTTC. Translation: CASSLAVAQGSGYEQYF. Based on the CDR3 plus reference TRBV5-1 and TRBJ2-7, the full variable domain is KAGVTQTPRYLIKTRGQQVTLSCSPISGHRSVSWYQQTPGQGLQFLFEYFSETQRNKGNFPGRFSGRQFSNSRSEMNVSTLELGDSALYLCASSLAVAQGSGYEQYFGPGTRLTVT.

The chain employs TRBV3-1 (or the pseudogene TRBV3-2) and TRBJ2-2; possibly TRBD2 for D (5 bases). This CDR3 region has 17 residues. Trimming pared 5 bases from V and 3 bases from J, leaving 19 bases between. The germline CDR1 and CDR2 sequences are LGHDT and YNNKEL (reference sequence). This CDR3 is CASSGSSAEGDTGELFF. CDR3 DNA: TGTGCCAGCAGCGGAAGTTCAGCGGAAGGAGACACCGGGGAGCTGTTTTTT.

This clone was seen just once. This chain uses TRBV6-2 or TRBV6-3 with TRBJ2-1, with D possibly TRBD2 on 5 matching bases. The length of the CDR3 is 18 residues. Deletions cut 2 bases from V and 6 bases from J, with 23 bases between. The germline CDR1 and CDR2 sequences are MNHEY and SVGEGT. CDR3 protein: CASSYRRQSGIRGNEQFF. The CDR3 DNA reads TGTGCCAGCAGTTACCGCCGCCAATCTGGGATCCGGGGCAATGAGCAGTTCTTC.

V gene TRBV20-1 combines with J gene TRBJ1-2; 8 bases align to TRBD1. CDR1 is DFQATT and CDR2 is SNEGSKA in the germline V gene (reference sequence). V lost 3 bases, J lost 4 bases, and 7 bases stayed unmatched. This CDR3 contains 14 residues. CDR3 amino acids: CSASSTGVSYGYTF. The CDR3 coding sequence is TGCAGTGCTAGTTCGACAGGGGTTTCCTATGGCTACACCTTC.

This chain uses TRBV7-8 with TRBJ1-2; 8 positions agree with TRBD1. The CDR3 loop spans 14 amino acids. V lost 2 bases and J lost 5; bases outside the gene matches: 4. Germline V gives CDR1 SGHVS, CDR2 FQNEAQ. CDR3 nucleotides: TGTGCCAGCAGCTTACCGGACAGGGCTTATGGCTACACCTTC. Translated: CASSLPDRAYGYTF.

The chain has TRBV11-2 and TRBJ2-2, with D possibly TRBD1 on 5 matching bases. Trimming left V 0 bases short and J 2 bases short, with 10 bases between. CDR1 and CDR2 from the germline V gene are SGHAT and FQNNGV. This CDR3 is built from 16 residues. CDR3 nucleotides: TGTGCCAGCAGCTTAGAAGGGGCGTTAAACACCGGGGAGCTGTTTTTT. Encoded protein: CASSLEGALNTGELFF. The variable domain in full, completed from reference TRBV11-2 and TRBJ2-2, reads EAGVAQSPRYKIIEKRQSVAFWCNPISGHATLYWYQQILGQGPKLLIQFQNNGVVDDSQLPKDRFSAERLKGVDSTLKIQPAKLEDSAVYLCASSLEGALNTGELFFGEGSRLTVL.

The chain combines TRBV5-1 with TRBJ2-3; D unclear. The CDR3 spans 15 residues. Germline V gene sequence: CDR1 SGHRS, CDR2 YFSETQ. V was shortened by 0 bases and J by 2 bases, with 10 bases between the two germline ends. CDR3 sequence (DNA): TGCGCCAGCAGCTTGGTCGTCAGTTACACAGATACGCAGTATTTT. This encodes CASSLVVSYTDTQYF.

The chain carries TRBV5-4 and TRBJ1-5, with TRBD1 matching 9 bases. The CDR3 totals 14 residues. Looked up from germline, CDR1 is SGHNT and CDR2 is YYREEE (reference sequence). Losses at the gene ends were 0 bases for V and 11 bases for J; bases not matched to a gene: 6. The CDR3 spells CASSLDRGQGSQHF. DNA of the CDR3: TGTGCCAGCAGCTTGGATCGGGGACAGGGTTCCCAGCATTTT.

The CDR3 reads CASSLAGGLPTDTQYF. In DNA form, the CDR3 reads TGCGCCAGCAGCTTGGCCGGGGGACTACCCACAGATACGCAGTATTTT. This chain links TRBV5-1 with TRBJ2-3, with 7 bases matching TRBD2. The CDR3 extends over 16 amino acids. Germline trimming cut 0 bases from V and 2 bases from J; bases unmatched to any gene: 6. Germline values: CDR1 SGHRS, CDR2 YFSETQ.

This clone was recorded a few times. The chain is built from TRBV7-9 and TRBJ2-5; TRBD2 is a possible D gene (7 bases). The CDR3 has 14 amino acids. In germline, CDR1 is SEHNR, CDR2 FQNEAQ (reference sequence). Trimming pared 5 bases from V and 5 bases from J, leaving 15 bases between. The CDR3 spells CASSARTAGETQYF. The DNA of the CDR3 is TGTGCCAGCAGCGCACGGACAGCGGGGGAGACCCAGTACTTC.

Concerning this clone: An end of the junction does not agree with germline; a read error may underlie this. The V gene is TRBV7-7, the J gene TRBJ2-6; TRBD1 matches at 7 bases. The V gene's germline CDR1 is SSHAT and CDR2 FNYEAQ (reference sequence). The CDR3 sequence is 16 residues long. This CDR3 reads CASSPLTGAGANVLTF. The CDR3 region has the DNA TGTGCTAGCAGTCCTCTTACAGGGGCTGGGGCCAACGTCCTGACTTTC.

The CDR3 region has the DNA TGTGCCAGCAGCCCAGACAGGGTAGGAAGGGCAGATACGCAGTATTTT. Translation gives CASSPDRVGRADTQYF. V is TRBV14 and J is TRBJ2-3; the match to TRBD1 covers 7 bases. CDR1 and CDR2 (germline): SGHDN, FVKESK. CDR3 length equals 16 residues. Trimming at V came to 4 bases and at J to 4 bases, leaving 11 bases not matched to a gene.

J is TRBJ2-5 and V is TRBV9, with D hard to call. V was clipped by 0 bases and J by 2 bases, with 8 bases between them. The CDR3 has 14 residues. Germline V gene lookup returns CDR1 SGDLS and CDR2 YYNGEE. The CDR3 coding sequence is TGTGCCAGCAGCGTAGGCGGTCTACAAGAGACCCAGTACTTC. It encodes CASSVGGLQETQYF.

The CDR3 spells CASSSISTGGREQYF. DNA for the CDR3: TGTGCCAGCAGCTCCATTTCAACAGGGGGACGCGAGCAGTACTTC. J is TRBJ2-7 and V is TRBV7-2, with 8 bases lining up with TRBD1. The CDR3 sequence is 15 residues long. With 4 bases clipped from V and 6 bases from J, the junction kept 11 bases outside the gene matches. CDR1 is SGHTA, CDR2 FQGNSA, per germline.

CDR3 sequence reads: CASSGVAGDEQFF. Written as DNA, the CDR3 is TGTGCCAGCTCGGGAGTAGCGGGCGATGAGCAGTTCTTC. The chain has TRBV18 and TRBJ2-1; the match to TRBD2 covers 7 bases. Germline V gives CDR1 KGHSH, CDR2 LQKENI. This CDR3 contains 13 residues. Trimming removed 6 bases from V and 8 bases from J; junction bases left unmatched: 7.

The chain has TRBV7-8 and TRBJ2-7, with a possible D match to TRBD1 (7 bases). The CDR3 runs to 14 residues. CDR1 is SGHVS and CDR2 is FQNEAQ in the germline V gene. Trimming shortened V by 2 bases and J by 12 bases, and 20 bases separated the two germline ends. DNA for the CDR3: TGTGCCAGCAGCTTATCTTGGCAGGGGGGCTCCCGGTACTTC. Amino acids: CASSLSWQGGSRYF.

The rearrangement uses TRBV2 and TRBJ1-2, with 8 bases fitting TRBD1. The ends lost 5 bases at V and 8 bases at J; junction bases unmatched: 7. The germline V gene has CDR1 SNHLY and CDR2 FYNNEI. This CDR3 has 13 residues. This CDR3 reads CASSLGQGRGYTF. DNA of the CDR3: TGTGCCAGCAGTCTCGGACAGGGTAGGGGCTACACCTTC.

CDR3 DNA: TGTGCCAGCAGCCCCCGGTACCGGGACAGGGAAGATGGCTACACCTTC. Translation: CASSPRYRDREDGYTF. The gene calls are TRBV7-6 and TRBJ1-2; 9 positions agree with TRBD1. Unmatched junction bases numbered 13, after V lost 5 bases and J lost 6 bases. The CDR3 extends over 16 amino acids. From germline, CDR1 is SGHVS and CDR2 FNYEAQ.